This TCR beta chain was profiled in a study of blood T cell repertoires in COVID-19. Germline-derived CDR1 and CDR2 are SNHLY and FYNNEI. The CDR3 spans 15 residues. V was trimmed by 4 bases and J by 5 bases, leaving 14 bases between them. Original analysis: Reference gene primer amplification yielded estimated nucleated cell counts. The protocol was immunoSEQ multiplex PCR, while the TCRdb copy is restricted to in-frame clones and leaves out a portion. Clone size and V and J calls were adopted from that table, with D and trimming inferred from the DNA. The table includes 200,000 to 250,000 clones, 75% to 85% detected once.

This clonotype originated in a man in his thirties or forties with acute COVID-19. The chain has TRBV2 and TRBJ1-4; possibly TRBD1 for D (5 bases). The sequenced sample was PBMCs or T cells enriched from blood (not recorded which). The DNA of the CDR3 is TGTGCCAGCAGTGGGGGGACGGGGGAAAATGAAAAACTGTTTTTT. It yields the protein CASSGGTGENEKLFF.